This TCR beta chain derives from a study of blood T cell repertoires in COVID-19. Seattle's cohort entered during active infection and was followed longitudinally. The authors' processing: Estimation of nucleated cell counts was performed using reference gene primer amplification. Data came from immunoSEQ multiplex PCR; TCRdb stores just in-frame clones and leaves some out. That table gives V, J and clone size, and the DNA gave D and trimming. The sample lists about 360,000 clones, about 88% occurring once. V was pared by 2 bases and J by 5 bases, with 7 bases of the junction left unmatched. Germline V gene lookup returns CDR1 SGHRS and CDR2 YFSETQ. This CDR3 comprises 15 residues. This clone was found once.

This clonotype originated in a woman aged 60-75 years with COVID-19, enrolled during active disease. The chain links TRBV5-1 to TRBJ2-1, with TRBD1 identical over 7 bases. The sequencing input was peripheral blood. Written as DNA, the CDR3 is TGCGCCAGCAGCTTATGGGGGCAGGGGGACAATGAGCAGTTCTTC. It specifies CASSLWGQGDNEQFF.